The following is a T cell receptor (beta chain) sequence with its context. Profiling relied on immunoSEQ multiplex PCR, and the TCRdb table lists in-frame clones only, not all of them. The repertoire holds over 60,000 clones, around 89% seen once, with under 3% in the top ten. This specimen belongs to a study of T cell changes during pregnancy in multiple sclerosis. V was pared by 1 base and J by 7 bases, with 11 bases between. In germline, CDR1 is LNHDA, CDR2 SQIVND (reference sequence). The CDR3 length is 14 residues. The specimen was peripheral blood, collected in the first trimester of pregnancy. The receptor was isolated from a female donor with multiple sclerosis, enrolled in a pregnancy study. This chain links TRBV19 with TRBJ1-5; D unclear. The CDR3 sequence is CASSIGSAGQPQHF. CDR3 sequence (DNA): TGTGCCAGTAGTATAGGTTCCGCAGGCCAGCCCCAGCATTTT.